Below, 10 T cell receptor beta chains from the same sample are listed, as sequenced in a study of T cell responses to AZD1222 COVID-19 vaccine. Assay used: immunoSEQ multiplex PCR; TCRdb lists only in-frame clones, some missing. The sample carries more than 150,000 clones, 94% recorded once. Here the sequenced sample was peripheral blood, taken 28 days after the second AZD1222 dose. These receptors all come from an adult who received the AZD1222 COVID-19 vaccine.

This chain uses TRBV6-2 or TRBV6-3 with TRBJ1-2, with 7 nucleotides matching TRBD1. V dropped 2 bases and J dropped 2; count of bases not matched to a gene: 14. Looked up from germline, CDR1 is MNHEY and CDR2 is SVGEGT. The length of the CDR3 is 18 residues. CDR3 DNA: TGTGCCAGCAGTTACACTCCCGGGACAGCCTTTTTAAACTATGGCTACACCTTC. Translated, it gives CASSYTPGTAFLNYGYTF.

The gene calls are TRBV19 and TRBJ1-3, with D possibly TRBD1 on 5 matching bases. V lost 1 base and J lost 0, with 7 bases in between. The CDR3 is 15 amino acids. CDR1 is LNHDA, CDR2 SQIVND, per germline (reference sequence). The CDR3 bases are TGTGCCAGTAGTATAGGACAGTTCTCTGGAAACACCATATATTTT. This codes for CASSIGQFSGNTIYF.

The chain is built from TRBV14 and TRBJ1-2; D is unclear. The V and J ends lost 4 bases and 1 base respectively, with 16 bases between them. Per germline, CDR1 SGHDN and CDR2 FVKESK. The CDR3 is 16 amino acids. CDR3 region: CASSPDLEGLNYGYTF. The CDR3 DNA follows: TGTGCCAGCAGCCCGGACCTGGAGGGCCTTAACTATGGCTACACCTTC. The full variable domain, rest sourced from reference TRBV14 and TRBJ1-2, is EAGVTQFPSHSVIEKGQTVTLRCDPISGHDNLYWYRRVMGKEIKFLLHFVKESKQDESGMPNNRFLAERTGGTYSTLKVQPAELEDSGVYFCASSPDLEGLNYGYTFGSGTRLTVV.

The chain has TRBV5-5 and TRBJ2-7; weak D call: TRBD2 (5 bases). Trimming stripped 4 bases from V and 0 bases from J, with 8 bases between. Per germline, CDR1 SGHKS and CDR2 YYEKEE (reference sequence). The CDR3 consists of 13 residues. CDR3 protein: CASSLGASYEQYF. The CDR3 DNA reads as TGTGCCAGCAGCCTGGGAGCCTCCTACGAGCAGTACTTC.

The chain uses TRBV3-1 (or the pseudogene TRBV3-2) and TRBJ2-2; D remains ambiguous. V was pared by 6 bases and J by 2 bases, with 7 bases between. CDR1 and CDR2 (germline): LGHDT, YNNKEL (reference sequence). There are 13 residues in the CDR3. Here the CDR3 reads CASRTENTGELFF. CDR3 coding DNA: TGTGCCAGCAGAACTGAAAACACCGGGGAGCTGTTTTTT.

This clone was recorded only once. This chain connects TRBV4-1 to TRBJ1-2; D is unclear. This CDR3 region has 14 residues. V was trimmed by 1 base and J by 4 bases, leaving 10 bases between them. Germline V gene lookup returns CDR1 MGHRA and CDR2 YSYEKL. The DNA of the CDR3 is TGCGCCAGCAGCCAAGTCCAGGATGGCTATGGCTACACCTTC. Protein sequence: CASSQVQDGYGYTF.

The CDR3 DNA reads TGTGCCAGCCGTTGGAACGGTCGATATGGCTACACCTTC. Translating gives CASRWNGRYGYTF. The V call is TRBV27, the J call TRBJ1-2; D gene ambiguous. V shed 8 bases and J shed 5 bases, with 15 bases lying between them. The CDR3 contains 13 residues. Per germline, CDR1 MNHEY and CDR2 SMNVEV (reference sequence).

This rearrangement joins TRBV2 to TRBJ2-7; D unresolved. The length of the CDR3 is 10 residues. Germline V gene sequence: CDR1 SNHLY, CDR2 FYNNEI. Trimming took 7 bases from V and 3 from J, leaving 4 bases between them. The CDR3 bases are TGTGCCAGCAAGAGCTACGAGCAGTACTTC. Encoded protein: CASKSYEQYF.

The chain uses TRBV3-1 (or the pseudogene TRBV3-2) and TRBJ1-2; the match to TRBD1 covers 12 bases. V trimming: 4 bases; J trimming: 7 bases; junction bases outside the gene matches: 7. This CDR3 has 15 residues. The V gene's germline CDR1 is LGHDT and CDR2 YNNKEL (reference sequence). Written as DNA, the CDR3 is TGTGCCAGCAGCCCCTTGGGACAGGGGGCGCGTGGCTACACCTTC. Translation gives CASSPLGQGARGYTF.

The chain links TRBV12-3 or TRBV12-4 to TRBJ2-7; 9 bases align to TRBD1. Losses at the gene ends were 5 bases for V and 5 bases for J; bases not matched to a gene: 4. This CDR3 has 13 amino acids. CDR3 nucleotides: TGTGCCAGCAGTGGGACAGGGCAGGACGAGCAGTACTTC. This codes for CASSGTGQDEQYF.